This T cell receptor (beta chain) comes out of a study of neurological immune-mediated disorders. This clonotype occurred many times. In germline, CDR1 is MNHNY, CDR2 SVGAGI (reference sequence). The junction had 12 bases not matched to a gene; V was cut back by 5 bases and J by 5 bases. CDR3 length equals 16 residues. TCRdb analysed the 5' RACE reads with MiXCR anew, one entry per CDR3 protein. The sample contains over 45,000 distinct CDR3 sequences, around 3.1% of which appear only once. This TCR came from a man in his forties with multiple sclerosis. Sample: PBMCs. The gene calls are TRBV6-6 and TRBJ1-1; 9 bases are a match to TRBD1. The CDR3 sequence is CASSLKQGALGTEAFF. The CDR3 DNA follows: TGTGCCAGCAGTCTCAAACAGGGGGCACTGGGAACTGAAGCTTTCTTT.